This T cell receptor beta chain was profiled in a study of blood T cell repertoires in COVID-19. About the study: Sites across the United States, Italy and Spain contributed samples from acute and convalescent COVID-19. T cells, B-cell-depleted T cells, or PBMCs provided the cDNA or gDNA that served as material.

V trimming: 5 bases; J trimming: 1 base; junction bases outside the gene matches: 10. This CDR3 has 16 amino acids. Germline assignment: CDR1 MNHEY and CDR2 SVGEGT. How the authors handled the data: Nucleated cell number was recorded as an estimate derived from reference gene primer amplification. Profiling relied on immunoSEQ multiplex PCR, and the TCRdb table lists in-frame clones only, not all of them. The D gene and trimming were derived from the DNA, and the V and J assignments and clone size from that table. In the table there are some 150,000 clones, 70% to 90% of which are singletons. J is TRBJ1-1 and V is TRBV6-2 or TRBV6-3; 7 bases line up with TRBD1. Source material: peripheral blood. This TCR derives from a woman aged 60-75 years with acute or convalescent COVID-19. This CDR3 reads CASSRPYRGANTEAFF. As DNA, the CDR3 is TGTGCCAGCAGTCGACCTTACAGGGGCGCGAACACTGAAGCTTTCTTT.